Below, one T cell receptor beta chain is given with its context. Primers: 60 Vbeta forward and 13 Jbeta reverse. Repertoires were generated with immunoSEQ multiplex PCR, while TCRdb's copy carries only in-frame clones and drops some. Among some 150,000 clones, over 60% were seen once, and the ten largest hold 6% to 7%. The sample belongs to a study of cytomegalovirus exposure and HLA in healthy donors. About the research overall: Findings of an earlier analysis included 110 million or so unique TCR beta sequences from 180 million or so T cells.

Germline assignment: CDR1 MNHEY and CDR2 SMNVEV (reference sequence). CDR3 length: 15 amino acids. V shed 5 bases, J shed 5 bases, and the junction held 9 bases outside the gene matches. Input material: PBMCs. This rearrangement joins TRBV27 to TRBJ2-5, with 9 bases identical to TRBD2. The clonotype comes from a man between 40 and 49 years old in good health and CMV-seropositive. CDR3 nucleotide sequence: TGTGCCAGCAGTAGCACGGGACTAGCAACTGAGACCCAGTACTTC. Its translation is CASSSTGLATETQYF.